This T cell receptor (beta chain) was obtained from a study of PD-L1 blockade in urothelial cancer. CDR3 size: 14 residues. Germline V CDR1 and CDR2: SGHRS, YFSETQ. Trimming at V came to 0 bases and at J to 4 bases, leaving 3 bases not matched to a gene. Here immunoSEQ multiplex PCR was the method, and the copy in TCRdb shows in-frame clones only, minus some. The table lists 55,000 to 85,000 clones, roughly 89% of them singletons. This clone was counted once. This sample's time point: pretreatment peripheral blood. This material consisted of PBMCs, taken around atezolizumab (anti-PD-L1) treatment. The gene calls are TRBV5-1 and TRBJ2-7; 8 bases line up with TRBD2. This sequence was found in a woman in her 70s with urothelial cancer. The CDR3 is CASSLASGGYEQYF. For the CDR3, the DNA is TGCGCCAGCAGCTTGGCCTCGGGGGGGTACGAGCAGTACTTC.